Listed below are T cell receptor beta chains from one sample, sequenced in a study of cytomegalovirus exposure and HLA in healthy donors. The repertoire was sequenced with immunoSEQ multiplex PCR; TCRdb's copy has only in-frame clones and lacks some. The sample contains 50,000 to 75,000 clones, 65% to 90% of which appear only once. Sequenced sample: PBMCs. Receptors originate from a human donor in good health. Each CDR3 is given with its conserved first and last residue. A D gene is named only where the DNA matches it firmly. The listing skips clone size in some rows; elsewhere it reads once, few, many or a size class.

CDR3nt	CDR3aa	v_gene	d_gene	len	j_gene	abundance
TGTGCCTGGATTGGCGGGAGTTCCTACAATGAGCAGTTCTTC	CAWIGGSSYNEQFF	TRBV30	TRBD2	14	TRBJ2-1	.
TGTGCCAGCAGCTTGGGGGGACAGGGGGCCCCGCCCCAGCATTTT	CASSLGGQGAPPQHF	TRBV7-2	TRBD1	15	TRBJ1-5	.
TGTGCCAGCACCCTATCCGGGGGGGTTATCGGCATAGATACGCAGTATTTT	CASTLSGGVIGIDTQYF	TRBV7-2	TRBD2	17	TRBJ2-3	.
TGTGCCAGCAACAAGCTAGCGGGAGCCTACGAGCAGTACTTC	CASNKLAGAYEQYF	TRBV7-2	TRBD2	14	TRBJ2-7	few
TGTGCCAGCAGCTTGATGTTTGAGGATGAGCAGTTCTTC	CASSLMFEDEQFF	TRBV5-4	.	13	TRBJ2-1	.
TGCGCCAGCAGTCCAGCCGGACGAGGGGGAAACATTCAGTACTTC	CASSPAGRGGNIQYF	TRBV5-1	.	15	TRBJ2-4	.
TGTGCCAGCAGCGGACTAGTTCCGGGCTCCAATGAGCAGTTCTTC	CASSGLVPGSNEQFF	TRBV9	.	15	TRBJ2-1	once
TGTGCCAGCAGTTACTCCATTCAGATGAACACTGAAGCTTTCTTT	CASSYSIQMNTEAFF	TRBV6-5	.	15	TRBJ1-1	once
TGTGCCAGCAGCTTACTAACCGGGGAGCTGTTTTTT	CASSLLTGELFF	TRBV7-9	.	12	TRBJ2-2	.
TGTGCCAGCAACCGATACAGGGGGCCCGCCTACGAGCAGTACTTC	CASNRYRGPAYEQYF	TRBV6-5	TRBD1	15	TRBJ2-7	.
TGTGCCAGCAGCTTACACCCGGACAGGGGGTATAACACCGGGGAGCTGTTTTTT	CASSLHPDRGYNTGELFF	TRBV7-9	TRBD1	18	TRBJ2-2	.
TGTGCCTGGAGCTCAGGGGGCGAGCAGTACTTC	CAWSSGGEQYF	TRBV30	TRBD1	11	TRBJ2-7	once
TGTGCCAGCGGGGCATTCGGGACCTACGAGCAGTACTTC	CASGAFGTYEQYF	TRBV10-3	.	13	TRBJ2-7	.
TGTGCCAGCTCACCGGGACTAGCGGGGGCAGGGGAGACCCAGTACTTC	CASSPGLAGAGETQYF	TRBV18	TRBD2	16	TRBJ2-5	.
TGTGCCACTACCGGGACTAGCGGGGGGGCCATGGAGACCCAGTACTTC	CATTGTSGGAMETQYF	TRBV15	TRBD2	16	TRBJ2-5	.
TGTGCCAGCAGTGTCGGGCGGGGGGGGCGGGAGACCCAGTACTTC	CASSVGRGGRETQYF	TRBV2	TRBD2	15	TRBJ2-5	few
TGTGCCAGCTCAACGGCAGGCTCCTACGAGCAGTACTTC	CASSTAGSYEQYF	TRBV18	.	13	TRBJ2-7	.
TGTGCCACCAGCAGAGATCGTCTTAGGACAGGGAGTTCCTACGAGCAGTACTTC	CATSRDRLRTGSSYEQYF	TRBV15	TRBD1	18	TRBJ2-7	.
TGTGCCAGCAGCTTAGCAGCAGGGGTCTCCTACGAGCAGTACTTC	CASSLAAGVSYEQYF	TRBV7-8	.	15	TRBJ2-7	.
TGTGCCTGGAGTAGGGGGGGCGGGGAGCTGTTTTTT	CAWSRGGGELFF	TRBV30	.	12	TRBJ2-2	.
TGTGCCTGGATGCCAGGGGCGTCCTCTGGTACGCAGTATTTT	CAWMPGASSGTQYF	TRBV30	.	14	TRBJ2-3	.
TGCGCCAGCAGTCCAGGTTCTACCTACGAGCAGTACTTC	CASSPGSTYEQYF	TRBV5-1	.	13	TRBJ2-7	.
TGTGCCAGCAGCTCCCCGACAGGGGGCATCGGAAACATTCAGTACTTC	CASSSPTGGIGNIQYF	TRBV13	TRBD1	16	TRBJ2-4	.
TGTGCCAGCAGCCCCGCGTGGACAGCCGACTATGGCTACACCTTC	CASSPAWTADYGYTF	TRBV7-9	.	15	TRBJ1-2	.
TGTGCCAGCAGAGGGGAGGCAGATACGCAGTATTTT	CASRGEADTQYF	TRBV2	.	12	TRBJ2-3	.
TGTGCCAGCAGCTACGCGACAGGGACCCTTCCAGATACGCAGTATTTT	CASSYATGTLPDTQYF	TRBV7-9	TRBD1	16	TRBJ2-3	.
TGCGCCAGCAGCCTTAAAACAGGGGGCCTCTACAATGAGCAGTTCTTC	CASSLKTGGLYNEQFF	TRBV4-3	TRBD1	16	TRBJ2-1	.
TGTGCCAGCAGCTTCACAGGGGAGACCCAGTACTTC	CASSFTGETQYF	TRBV9	.	12	TRBJ2-5	.
TGTGCCATCAATCCTAGCGGGGGTGATACGCAGTATTTT	CAINPSGGDTQYF	TRBV10-3	TRBD2	13	TRBJ2-3	.
TGCGCCAGCAGCTTGGAACCGGGACAGGGGGTCGGGGAGCTGTTTTTT	CASSLEPGQGVGELFF	TRBV5-1	TRBD1	16	TRBJ2-2	.
TGTGCCAGCAGCGGCAGTTACTATGGCTACACCTTC	CASSGSYYGYTF	TRBV7-2	.	12	TRBJ1-2	.
TGTGCCAGCACTTCCGCAGATACGCAGTATTTT	CASTSADTQYF	TRBV6-5	.	11	TRBJ2-3	once
TGTGCCAGCAGCTTCGGCCCCATCCAGCGGGGCAACACCGGGGAGCTGTTTTTT	CASSFGPIQRGNTGELFF	TRBV5-6	TRBD2	18	TRBJ2-2	once
TGTGCCAGCAGTGAACACGGGCGGGGGGCCCGTTCTGGCTACACCTTC	CASSEHGRGARSGYTF	TRBV2	.	16	TRBJ1-2	.
TGTGCCAGCGCCGGGACACAGCAGTTCTTC	CASAGTQQFF	TRBV19	.	10	TRBJ2-1	.
TGTGCCAGCAGTCCCCGAAGGGGGGGCCCCGGGGAGCTGTTTTTT	CASSPRRGGPGELFF	TRBV6-6	.	15	TRBJ2-2	.
TGTGCCAGCAGCTTGGCGGTTACTAATGAAAAACTGTTTTTT	CASSLAVTNEKLFF	TRBV5-5	.	14	TRBJ1-4	.
TGTGCCAGCAGCTACCGACAGGGGCGGGGGGCCAACGTCCTGACTTTC	CASSYRQGRGANVLTF	TRBV7-6	TRBD1	16	TRBJ2-6	.
TGTGCCATCACTCGGACAGAAGGAAACACCATATATTTT	CAITRTEGNTIYF	TRBV10-3	.	13	TRBJ1-3	.
TGTGCCAGCAGGCGGACAGGTGGAGTGGTAGATACGCAGTATTTT	CASRRTGGVVDTQYF	TRBV11-2	TRBD1	15	TRBJ2-3	.
TGTGCCAGCCAGGTCCACAGTGGCACTGAAGCTTTCTTT	CASQVHSGTEAFF	TRBV7-9	.	13	TRBJ1-1	.
TGTGCCAGTAGTATTTCTCAGGGGATCGTCTACGAGCAGTACTTC	CASSISQGIVYEQYF	TRBV19	.	15	TRBJ2-7	.
TGCGCCAGCAGCCAAGAGGCAGGGGGAGAAAAACTGTTTTTT	CASSQEAGGEKLFF	TRBV4-1	TRBD1	14	TRBJ1-4	once
TGCGCCAGCAGCCAAGACCTGAGGACAGGGGAAACAGATACGCAGTATTTT	CASSQDLRTGETDTQYF	TRBV4-1	TRBD1	17	TRBJ2-3	once
TGTGCCAGCAGTACAACCGACAGTTCCCGGCCTGGAAACACCATATATTTT	CASSTTDSSRPGNTIYF	TRBV7-9	.	17	TRBJ1-3	.
TGCGCCAGCAGCTTGGGGGACTCCTCTAGCACAGATACGCAGTATTTT	CASSLGDSSSTDTQYF	TRBV5-1	.	16	TRBJ2-3	.
TGCGCCAGCAGCTTGGGGAGGGTTACCTATAATTCACCCCTCCACTTT	CASSLGRVTYNSPLHF	TRBV5-1	.	16	TRBJ1-6	once
TGTGCCAGCAGCCCAAGGACGACTACGAACACCGGGGAGCTGTTTTTT	CASSPRTTTNTGELFF	TRBV7-3	.	16	TRBJ2-2	.
TGTGCCATCAGTGATGTGGGCACCGGCCACTATGGCTACACCTTC	CAISDVGTGHYGYTF	TRBV10-3	.	15	TRBJ1-2	.
TGTGCCAGTAGCGACCCACGGGGGTCTCGGAACTATGGCTACACCTTC	CASSDPRGSRNYGYTF	TRBV19	.	16	TRBJ1-2	.
TGTGCCAGCAGTCGAGGAGGACAGGGGCTTCAGCCCCAGCATTTT	CASSRGGQGLQPQHF	TRBV6-5	TRBD1	15	TRBJ1-5	.
TGTGCCAGCAGGACAGACTCCTACAATGAGCAGTTCTTC	CASRTDSYNEQFF	TRBV4-2	.	13	TRBJ2-1	.
TGTGCCAGCAGGCGGACTAGCTTCTACGAGCAGTACTTC	CASRRTSFYEQYF	TRBV2	TRBD2	13	TRBJ2-7	.
TGTGCCAGCAGCCTGACAGTGAACACTGAAGCTTTCTTT	CASSLTVNTEAFF	TRBV7-3	.	13	TRBJ1-1	.
TGCGCCAGCAGCCAAGAGGACAGGGGTATCTACGAGCAGTACTTC	CASSQEDRGIYEQYF	TRBV4-1	TRBD1	15	TRBJ2-7	.
TGTGCCATCAGCCACACTCCGGAGGACACTGAAGCTTTCTTT	CAISHTPEDTEAFF	TRBV10-3	.	14	TRBJ1-1	once
TGTGCCAGCAGCTTAGGTTGGGGCAACACCGGGGAGCTGTTTTTT	CASSLGWGNTGELFF	TRBV7-2	.	15	TRBJ2-2	.
TGCAGCGTTATATCACAGGGGGATCGGAATGAGCAGTTCTTC	CSVISQGDRNEQFF	TRBV29-1	TRBD1	14	TRBJ2-1	.